This T cell receptor beta chain emerged from a study of read filtering for tumor transcriptome and immune sequencing. This clonotype came up many times. Antigen unknown. The library was built from 400 to 500 ng RNA with molecular barcoded adaptors for alpha/delta and beta/gamma chains. One entry per CDR3 protein results from TCRdb running MiXCR on the reads. Here the sample spans some 41,000 distinct CDR3 sequences, roughly 12% being singletons. General observations from the study: IR-seq captured clonotypes deeper and more reliably than RNA-seq.

The sequenced sample consisted of a population of CD138-negative cells sorted from bone marrow. This TCR was recovered from a donor at least 40 years old with multiple myeloma.

The DNA of the CDR3 is TGCGCCAGCAGTTCGGGCGTGACAGGGGTGAGGAATGAGCAGTTCTTC. This codes for CASSSGVTGVRNEQFF. V usage is TRBV5-1 and J usage is TRBJ2-1; 8 bases agree with TRBD1. V lost 5 bases and J lost 7; bases outside the gene matches: 14. CDR3 length: 16 amino acids. Germline V gene data show CDR1 as SGHRS and CDR2 as YFSETQ.